This T cell receptor (beta chain) was recorded in a study of T cell responses to AZD1222 COVID-19 vaccine. Overall study findings and caveats: Spike-spanning, vaccine-associated CD4 TCRs were dominant at 160-218 and 743-854. Just a handful of AZD1222 recipients were seropositive at baseline.

Profiling relied on immunoSEQ multiplex PCR, and the TCRdb table lists in-frame clones only, not all of them. The data hold 140,000 or so clones, with around 84% observed a single time. Germline CDR1 is MNHNS and CDR2 is SASEGT. The CDR3 is 13 amino acids. On this clone itself: Its antigen is as yet unknown. The junction departs from germline at one end; a sequencing error may be responsible.

The receptor's source is an adult who received the AZD1222 COVID-19 vaccine. This chain connects TRBV6-1 to TRBJ1-1; D is ambiguous. The source was peripheral blood, collected 28 days after the second AZD1222 dose. As DNA, the CDR3 is TGTGCCAGCAATGAACTCACGGGCACTGAAGCTTTCTTT. Translating gives CASNELTGTEAFF.